This TCR beta chain was identified in a study of cytomegalovirus exposure and HLA in healthy donors (dated by TCRdb to 2016 to 2017). General notes on the study: According to an earlier analysis of 450 to 650 of the donors, 150 million to 200 million T cells yielded over 100 million unique TCR beta sequences and about 300 Gb of sequence data. An early release covering about 600 HLA-typed donors comprised approximately 290 gigabases of sequencing data and roughly 86 million unique TCR sequences. Of the approximately 400 genotyped donors, about 84% fell in the genetic ancestry cluster associated with self-reported Caucasian donors. The study aimed to test whether cataloging public T cell receptors could reveal signatures of past pathogen exposure. The study used immunosequencing to profile the T cell repertoires of several hundred subjects and linked those repertoires to cytomegalovirus serostatus. Besides the first cohort of 550 to 750 subjects, a separate validation cohort made up of over 95 different subjects was used. To predict cytomegalovirus infection status, the study brought together high-throughput TCR immunosequencing, statistical association of individual TCRs with disease status, and machine learning. A later analysis re-examined previously published TCR beta repertoires from around 670 donors and added high-resolution HLA genotyping to investigate patterns of TCR occurrence. The later analysis used no new phenotypic data to find candidate immune exposures, relying instead on TCR beta sequences and their occurrence across donors. In an earlier analysis of 500 to 650 of the donors, high-throughput TCR beta sequencing was used to judge whether each TCR beta V gene segment behaved as functional or pseudogenic. Donor age, sex, ethnicity and CMV serostatus were collected together with the repertoire data. A later genetic analysis used genome-wide SNP genotypes for about three fifths of the 666 donors, treating that subset as a discovery cohort. Every repertoire in the discovery cohort had been generated on one and the same sequencing platform. Class I and class II HLA loci were covered by the typing at four-digit resolution. The number of typed donors differed by locus: about 629-630 for A, B, C, DRB1 and DQB1; 500 to 550 for DQA1; approximately 600 for DPA1; and roughly 450 for DPB1. About five DR-DQ haplotypes were treated as single units for association and clustering because of strong linkage in the cohort. Among 300 to 500 genotyped donors of the cohort, an average of approximately 240,000 unique TCR beta nucleotide sequences was sequenced per donor, of which about 18% were non-productive.

The protocol used for the library was the immunoSEQ multiplex PCR assay. A mixture of 60 forward primers for TCR Vbeta segments and 13 reverse primers for TCR Jbeta segments was used in the multiplex PCR. The CDR3 region of rearranged TCR beta genes was amplified from genomic DNA with a multiplex PCR assay. The amplified TCR beta libraries were sequenced on the Illumina HiSeq System as 87-base-pair reads. From the authors' description of their analysis: A later analysis tallied tens of millions of unique TCR beta chains across the 666 repertoires, and approximately 12 million of those chains were shared by two or more donors. Raw reads were error-corrected and collapsed into unique sequences by a nearest-neighbor algorithm in which closely related sequences were merged to remove PCR and sequencing errors. To assign V, D and J gene segments, CDR3 sequences were aligned to IMGT reference sequences. Each retained sequence needed at least a six-nucleotide match to both a V gene segment and a J gene segment. A rearrangement counted as productive if the CDR3 had no stop codons and remained in frame with V and J, and every other rearrangement counted as non-productive. CDR3 was defined according to IMGT convention as the region running from the second conserved V-encoded cysteine to the conserved J-encoded phenylalanine. The earlier analysis of 550 to 650 of the donors excluded any sequence lacking an unambiguous match to a single V gene segment. An earlier analysis of a few hundred of the donors called V segments functional above 56.7% productive rearrangements and segregating when the between-donor standard deviation exceeded 5%. A statistical classification framework was built for diagnosing cytomegalovirus status from the catalog of TCR beta chain sequences. A later analysis assigned V and J genes by comparing TCR nucleotide sequences with IMGT/GENE-DB human TR gene sequences. Using the TCRdist pipeline, a later analysis assigned CDR3 sequences along with most-parsimonious VDJ recombination scenarios. In a later analysis, each TCR beta chain was defined by its CDR3 amino acid sequence together with its V-gene family, and reads without a unique V-gene family were excluded. In a later analysis, 500 to 700 highly shared, low-generation-probability nucleotide sequences were removed to address suspected cross-contamination and a sequencing artifact. For each public chain, a later analysis derived a clonal expansion index from normalized ranks of inferred template counts within each repertoire. In a later analysis, generation probabilities were computed with a VDJ recombination model fitted to out-of-frame rearrangements, and the resulting probabilities were checked against IGoR. Hypergeometric tests were used in a later analysis to score TCR-TCR, TCR-HLA and TCR-CMV co-occurrence, with a repertoire-size bias correction applied to the TCR pairs. False discovery rates were estimated in a later analysis by permuting HLA or CMV assignments 20 times. In a later analysis, co-occurring TCRs were grouped with DBSCAN, and TCRdist sequence similarity was added when clustering was performed within HLA-allele-positive subsets. Repertoires with fewer than 30,000 or more than 120,000 public chains were left out of co-occurrence clustering, as were five repertoires with anomalous nucleotide sharing. The table was pulled from immuneACCESS by TCRdb, which kept in-frame rearrangements only. Such tables lose some clones; where checked, under half of the loss comes from unresolved V genes, and the rest has no known cause. V, J and clone size derive from that table, while D and trimming were established from the DNA sequence. The sample yields about 99,000 clones; approximately 80% were counted once. The ten largest clones capture 1.5% to 2% of the sample.

General conclusions and limits of the study: In a later analysis, TCR association rates were found to vary across HLA loci, with the most associated TCRs seen for DRB1 alleles and the fewest for HLA-C alleles. The 87-base-pair reads could not distinguish some IMGT-functional V segments, including TRBV6-2 and TRBV6-3, so those segments were excluded. The study listed 150 to 200 TCR beta chains as associated with cytomegalovirus. Broadly in line with IMGT annotations, most TCR beta V segments showed up in productive rearrangements about 90% or about 30% of the time in an earlier analysis of 450 to 750 of the donors. The classifier was reported to diagnose cytomegalovirus status with high specificity and sensitivity in both the original and validation cohorts. Correlated functional status among segregating V segments might reflect linkage disequilibrium, but an unknown experimental factor could not be ruled out. In this cohort, only TCR beta chains were sequenced, and detectable features were limited by the absence of alpha or paired-chain data. A few of the identified cytomegalovirus-associated TCR beta chains were confirmed in vitro to be specific for cytomegalovirus antigens. A cluster of highly shared sequence variants was judged likely to represent a technical artifact of the sequencing pipeline. According to a later genetic analysis, donors in an Asian-associated ancestry cluster had fewer N-insertions in productive TCRs than the roughly 670-donor mean. In a later analysis, HLA-associated TCR beta chains showed more clonal expansion and lower generation probabilities than non-associated chains that were equally common. According to a later analysis, parvovirus B19, influenza, CMV and Epstein-Barr virus appeared linked to several top co-occurrence clusters. CMV serostatus was the only immune exposure information available for the cohort. A later analysis found that most CMV-associated TCR beta chains appeared HLA-restricted, with HLA associations seemingly driven largely by CMV exposure. Specific HLA alleles were associated with more than 15,000 TCR beta sequences at a false discovery rate of 0.05 in a later analysis. According to the authors, the approach could potentially be generalized to other disease states and immunological phenotypes. The presence/absence analyses assumed that sequencing depth was roughly uniform across donors, and that assumption may not be true. When HLA alleles, especially DR and DQ, strongly co-occurred, attributing TCR associations to individual alleles was difficult. Because some donors lacked HLA typing at each locus, the association tests relied only on the typed subset. While some public TCRs were present in many individuals, most TCR sequences turned up only very rarely across donors. A further reported finding was that TCR beta sequences accurately predicted the HLA-A and HLA-B alleles for most subjects in the first cohort. V-gene and J-gene trimming of TCR beta chains was associated with a missense DCLRE1C variant in a later genetic analysis, and the association was replicated in an independent cohort. The earlier analysis of some 540 of the donors excluded some 16 rarely observed V segments, including chromosome 9 orphons, because counts were too low.

In regard to this clone: Its antigen is not yet known. Per-base qualities were not stored, and no clone one base away is much larger.

Trimming removed 8 bases from V and 4 bases from J, leaving 14 bases between the germline ends. From the germline V gene, CDR1 is SNHLY and CDR2 is FYNNEI. There are 14 amino acids in the CDR3, from cysteine to phenylalanine inclusive. Of the read, only the CDR3 DNA is kept; its 42 bases are in frame from base 1. The cohort consisted of some 730 healthy bone marrow donors. All cohort members were sampled while nominally healthy, although unrecorded immune exposures were likely present. The donor was CMV seronegative and belonged to the group of roughly 330 seronegative cohort members. A peripheral blood sample was provided by each donor, and peripheral blood mononuclear cells were used for TCR beta sequencing. Genomic DNA was extracted from the blood cell samples with the Qiagen DNeasy Blood Extraction Kit.

Sequencing used PBMCs. The receptor chain draws on TRBV2 and TRBJ1-4, and TRBD1 may be the D gene, going by 5 matching bases. This sequence was found in a woman in her forties in good health and CMV-seronegative. The DNA sequence reads TGTGCCAGCGGTCCGGGACTGAGTAATGAAAAACTGTTTTTT. It translates to CASGPGLSNEKLFF. Reference TRBV2 and TRBJ1-4 proteins supply the regions before and after the CDR3; the full variable domain is: EPEVTQTPSHQVTQMGQEVILRCVPISNHLYFYWYRQILGQKVEFLVSFYNNEISEKSEIFDDQFSVERPDGSNFTLKIRSTKLEDSAMYFCASGPGLSNEKLFFGSGTQLSVL.